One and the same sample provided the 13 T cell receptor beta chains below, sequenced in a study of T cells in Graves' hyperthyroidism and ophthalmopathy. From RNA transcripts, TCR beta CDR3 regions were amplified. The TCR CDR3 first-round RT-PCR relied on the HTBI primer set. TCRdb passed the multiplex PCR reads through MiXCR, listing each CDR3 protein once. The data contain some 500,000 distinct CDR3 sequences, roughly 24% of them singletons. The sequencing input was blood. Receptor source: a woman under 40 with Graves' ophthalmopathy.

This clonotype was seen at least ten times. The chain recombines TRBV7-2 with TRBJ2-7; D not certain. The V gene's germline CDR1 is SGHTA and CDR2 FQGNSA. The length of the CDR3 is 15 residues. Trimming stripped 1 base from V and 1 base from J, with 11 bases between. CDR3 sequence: CASSLVIASSYEQYF. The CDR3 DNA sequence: TGTGCCAGCAGCTTAGTGATAGCCTCATCCTACGAGCAGTACTTC.

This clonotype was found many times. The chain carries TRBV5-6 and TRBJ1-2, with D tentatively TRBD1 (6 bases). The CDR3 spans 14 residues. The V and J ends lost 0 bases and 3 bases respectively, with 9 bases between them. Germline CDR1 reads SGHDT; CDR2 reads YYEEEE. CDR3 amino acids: CASSLGDTYYGYTF. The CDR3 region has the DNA TGTGCCAGCAGCTTGGGGGACACCTACTATGGCTACACCTTC.

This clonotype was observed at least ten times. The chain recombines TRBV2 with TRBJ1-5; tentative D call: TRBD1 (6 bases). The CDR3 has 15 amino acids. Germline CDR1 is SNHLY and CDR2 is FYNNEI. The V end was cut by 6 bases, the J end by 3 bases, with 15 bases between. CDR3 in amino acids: CASRQGRSFNQPQHF. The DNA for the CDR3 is TGTGCCAGCAGACAGGGCAGGAGTTTCAATCAGCCCCAGCATTTT.

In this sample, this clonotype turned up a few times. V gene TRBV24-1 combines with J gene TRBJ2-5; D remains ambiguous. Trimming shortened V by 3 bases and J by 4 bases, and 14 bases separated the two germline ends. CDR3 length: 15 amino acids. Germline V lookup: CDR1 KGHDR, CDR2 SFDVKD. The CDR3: CATSDNGVGRETQYF. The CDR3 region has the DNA TGTGCCACCAGTGATAACGGAGTAGGTAGAGAGACCCAGTACTTC.

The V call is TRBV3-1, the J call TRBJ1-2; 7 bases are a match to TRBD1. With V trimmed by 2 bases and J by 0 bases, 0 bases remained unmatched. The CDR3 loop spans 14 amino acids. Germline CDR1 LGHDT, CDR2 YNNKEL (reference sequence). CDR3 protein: CASSQTGANYGYTF. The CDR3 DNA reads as TGTGCCAGCAGCCAAACAGGGGCTAACTATGGCTACACCTTC.

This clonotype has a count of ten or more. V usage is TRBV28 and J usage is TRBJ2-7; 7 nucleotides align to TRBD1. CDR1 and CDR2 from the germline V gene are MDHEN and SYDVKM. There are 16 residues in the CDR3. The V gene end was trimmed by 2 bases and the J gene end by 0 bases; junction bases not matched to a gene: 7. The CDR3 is CASSLLDRRSSYEQYF. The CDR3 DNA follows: TGTGCCAGCAGTTTACTGGACAGGAGGAGCTCCTACGAGCAGTACTTC. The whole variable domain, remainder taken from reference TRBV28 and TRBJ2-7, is DVKVTQSSRYLVKRTGEKVFLECVQDMDHENMFWYRQDPGLGLRLIYFSYDVKMKEKGDIPEGYSVSREKKERFSLILESASTNQTSMYLCASSLLDRRSSYEQYFGPGTRLTVT.

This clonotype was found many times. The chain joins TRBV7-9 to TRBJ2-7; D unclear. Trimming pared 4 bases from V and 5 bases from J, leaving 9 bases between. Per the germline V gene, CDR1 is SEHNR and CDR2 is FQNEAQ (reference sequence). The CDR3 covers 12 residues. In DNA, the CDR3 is TGTGCCAGCAGCTCGGGTTACCACGAGCAGTACTTC. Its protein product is CASSSGYHEQYF.

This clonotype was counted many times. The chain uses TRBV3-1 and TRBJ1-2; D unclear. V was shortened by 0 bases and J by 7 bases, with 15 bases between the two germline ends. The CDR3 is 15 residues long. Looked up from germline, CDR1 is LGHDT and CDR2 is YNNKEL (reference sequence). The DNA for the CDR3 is TGTGCCAGCAGCCAAGAATTCGGCCTCAGCGGTGGCTACACCTTC. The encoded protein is CASSQEFGLSGGYTF.

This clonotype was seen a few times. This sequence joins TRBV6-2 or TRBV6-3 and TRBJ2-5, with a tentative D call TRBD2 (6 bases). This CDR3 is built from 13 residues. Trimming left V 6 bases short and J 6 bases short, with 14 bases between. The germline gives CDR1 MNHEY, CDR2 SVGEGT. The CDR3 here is CASRTGTPQTQYF. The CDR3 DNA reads TGTGCCAGCAGAACCGGGACTCCACAGACCCAGTACTTC.

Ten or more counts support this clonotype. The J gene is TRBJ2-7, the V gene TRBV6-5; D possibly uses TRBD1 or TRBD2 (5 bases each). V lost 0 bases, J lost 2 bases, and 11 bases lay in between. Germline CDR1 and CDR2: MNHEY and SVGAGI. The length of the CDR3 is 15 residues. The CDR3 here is CASSYSHLGPYEQYF. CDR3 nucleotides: TGTGCCAGCAGTTACTCGCATCTGGGACCCTACGAGCAGTACTTC.

The CDR3 DNA follows: TGTGCCAGCAGTTACAGGGAGGGGGATGGCTACACCTTC. This translates into CASSYREGDGYTF. The chain employs TRBV12-3 or TRBV12-4 and TRBJ1-2, with D maybe TRBD1 (6 bases). V was cut by 4 bases and J by 6 bases, with 12 bases left in between. This CDR3 is 13 amino acids long.

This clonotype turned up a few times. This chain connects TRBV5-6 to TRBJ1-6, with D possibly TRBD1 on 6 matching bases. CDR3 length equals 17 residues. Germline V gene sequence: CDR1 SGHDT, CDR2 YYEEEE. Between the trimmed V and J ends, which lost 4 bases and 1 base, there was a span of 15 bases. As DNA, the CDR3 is TGTGCCAGCAGCCCGCAGGGGCGAGAATCCTATAATTCACCCCTCCACTTT. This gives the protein CASSPQGRESYNSPLHF.

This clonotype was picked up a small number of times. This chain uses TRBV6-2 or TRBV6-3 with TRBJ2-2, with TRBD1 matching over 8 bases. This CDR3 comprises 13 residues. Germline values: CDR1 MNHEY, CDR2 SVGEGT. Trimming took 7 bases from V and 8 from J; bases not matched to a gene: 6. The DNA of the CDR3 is TGTGCCAGCACCGGACAGGGCTGGGGGGAGCTGTTTTTT. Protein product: CASTGQGWGELFF.